This is a list of T cell receptor beta chains from one sample in a study of T cells in Graves' hyperthyroidism and ophthalmopathy. TCRdb called the multiplex PCR reads again in MiXCR, with one record for every CDR3 protein. The sample yields 530,000 or so distinct CDR3 sequences, 35% to 55% seen once. The specimen sequenced was peripheral blood or thyroid tissue (not recorded which). The receptors originated from a young woman with Graves' hyperthyroidism. The CDR3 runs from the conserved cysteine through the conserved F or W. The order of the fields is D gene, J gene, clone size, V gene, CDR3 protein, CDR3 DNA. D genes are given only for firm matches. The size field is filled for only some rows; it gives once, few, many or a size class.

NA,TRBJ1-5,many,TRBV7-6,CASSDGTGSNQPQHF,TGTGCCAGCAGCGACGGGACGGGTAGCAATCAGCCCCAGCATTTT
TRBD1,TRBJ1-2,NA,TRBV7-8,CASSLGRTGGRGHTF,TGTGCCAGCAGCTTAGGCCGGACAGGGGGCCGTGGCCACACCTTC
NA,TRBJ2-5,many,TRBV4-1,CASSQEGSRDGETQYF,TGCGCCAGCAGCCAAGAAGGTTCCAGGGACGGGGAGACCCAGTACTTC
NA,TRBJ1-2,once,TRBV5-4,CASSLSSAGPPLRGYTF,TGTGCCAGCAGCTTGTCCAGTGCCGGCCCCCCCCTGCGTGGCTACACCTTC
NA,TRBJ2-6,once,TRBV2,CASSTTRSNVLTF,TGTGCCAGCAGTACCACCCGGTCCAACGTCCTGACTTTC
TRBD1,TRBJ2-5,NA,TRBV25-1,CASSLAGTVQETQYF,TGTGCCAGCAGCTTGGCCGGGACAGTACAAGAGACCCAGTACTTC
TRBD1,TRBJ2-7,NA,TRBV7-2,CASSLEGDRDEQYF,TGTGCCAGCAGCTTAGAAGGGGACAGGGACGAGCAGTACTTC
TRBD1,TRBJ2-6,NA,TRBV24-1,CATSDSDRGHNSGANVLTF,TGTGCCACCAGTGATTCCGACAGGGGACACAACTCTGGGGCCAACGTCCTGACTTTC
TRBD1,TRBJ1-1,NA,TRBV10-3,CAISRTGDSYNEAFF,TGTGCCATCAGTCGGACAGGCGACTCCTACAATGAAGCTTTCTTT
NA,TRBJ2-7,once,TRBV7-9,CASSPDEMGELYF,TGTGCCAGCAGCCCGGACGAGATGGGGGAGCTGTACTTC
NA,TRBJ1-1,once,TRBV7-6,CASSLPGTGSMNTEAFF,TGTGCCAGCAGCTTGCCGGGAACCGGGAGCATGAACACTGAAGCTTTCTTT